The 9 T cell receptor beta chains below come from one sample, sequenced in a study of T cells in Graves' hyperthyroidism and ophthalmopathy. Using RNA transcripts as the source, TCR beta CDR3 regions were amplified. A set of HTBI primers served as the primers for a first-round RT-PCR of the TCR CDR3. TCRdb ran MiXCR on the multiplex PCR reads and lists one entry per CDR3 protein. The profile shows about 59,000 distinct CDR3 sequences, around 53% of them singletons. Sequenced material: blood. The receptors stem from a woman aged 55-70 years with Graves' ophthalmopathy.

This clonotype was observed many times. This sequence joins TRBV12-3 or TRBV12-4 and TRBJ2-4; either TRBD1 or TRBD2 may fit D (5 bases each). V lost 2 bases and J lost 0, with 8 bases in between. This CDR3 has 15 residues. The DNA of the CDR3 is TGTGCCAGCAGTTTACTTGGGGGAGCCAAAAACATTCAGTACTTC. Translating it yields CASSLLGGAKNIQYF.

The V and J genes are TRBV20-1 and TRBJ2-7; 9 bases match TRBD1. CDR1 DFQATT and CDR2 SNEGSKA come from the germline V gene (reference sequence). This CDR3 contains 15 residues. Germline trimming cut 0 bases from V and 2 bases from J; bases unmatched to any gene: 5. The CDR3 DNA reads as TGCAGTGCTAGAGATCCCGGGACAGGGCCCTACGAGCAGTACTTC. Encoded protein: CSARDPGTGPYEQYF.

The V call is TRBV29-1, the J call TRBJ2-7, with 7 bases fitting TRBD2. The V gene end was trimmed by 8 bases and the J gene end by 6 bases; junction bases not matched to a gene: 7. Germline values: CDR1 SQVTM, CDR2 ANQGSEA. There are 11 residues in the CDR3. Written as DNA, the CDR3 is TGCAGCTTAGTGCGGGAGTCCGAGCAGTACTTC. It is translated as CSLVRESEQYF.

V usage is TRBV7-6 and J usage is TRBJ2-2; D is possibly TRBD2 (7 bases). V lost 0 bases and J lost 0, with 11 bases in between. Germline V gene lookup returns CDR1 SGHVS and CDR2 FNYEAQ. This CDR3 has 17 residues. CDR3 amino acids: CASSLAGGPANTGELFF. The CDR3 DNA follows: TGTGCCAGCAGCTTAGCGGGGGGGCCAGCGAACACCGGGGAGCTGTTTTTT.

In this sample, this clonotype turned up many times. The V call is TRBV28, the J call TRBJ1-4, with D possibly being TRBD1 (6 bases). This CDR3 has 14 amino acids. The V end lost 6 bases, the J end lost 8 bases, and 16 bases lay between the germline ends. CDR1 and CDR2 (germline): MDHEN, SYDVKM. As DNA, the CDR3 is TGTGCCAGCAGGGTCCGGCAGGGGCGGGAAAAACTGTTTTTT. The encoded protein is CASRVRQGREKLFF.

V and J are TRBV15 and TRBJ2-5; D gene ambiguous. CDR1 is LNHNV, CDR2 YYDKDF, per germline (reference sequence). Trimming took 3 bases from V and 0 from J, leaving 5 bases between them. There are 13 residues in the CDR3. The CDR3: CATSRGYQETQYF. The CDR3 DNA sequence: TGTGCCACCAGCAGGGGGTACCAAGAGACCCAGTACTTC.

As concerns this clonotype: Lacking the conserved final phenylalanine or tryptophan, this CDR3 likely reflects a read error. The V gene is TRBV20-1, the J gene TRBJ1-2; D possibly corresponds to TRBD1 (5 bases). The CDR3 runs 13 residues. Germline V CDR1 and CDR2: DFQATT, SNEGSKA (reference sequence). DNA for the CDR3: TGCGGTGCTAGAGACGGGGGAGAATATGGCTACACCCTC. As protein: CGARDGGEYGYTL.

This clonotype was picked up many times. This chain uses TRBV12-3 or TRBV12-4 with TRBJ2-2; D remains ambiguous. The CDR3 spans 11 residues. The V gene lost 3 bases and the J gene lost 5 bases, with 1 base spanning the gap. CDR3 in DNA: TGTGCCAGCAGTTTTACCGGGGAGCTGTTTTTT. Residues: CASSFTGELFF.

This clonotype has at least ten counts. V usage is TRBV12-3 or TRBV12-4 and J usage is TRBJ2-5, with D unclear. This CDR3 is 14 amino acids long. Trimming took 5 bases from V and 5 from J, leaving 15 bases between them. The CDR3 DNA reads TGTGCCAGCAGTCCCCCTGCTCGGCGCGAGACCCAGTACTTC. Amino acids: CASSPPARRETQYF.